The 24 T cell receptor beta chains below were found in one sample sequenced in a study of synovial regulatory T cells in juvenile arthritis. TCRdb keeps only in-frame clones here, not all; method: immunoSEQ multiplex PCR. Its listing shows about 2,800 clones. Synovial fluid was collected with matched peripheral blood from each patient with active arthritis. The sequencing sample was made of Treg cells from the synovium. These receptors originate from a donor aged 2-30 years with juvenile idiopathic arthritis.

The genes are TRBV4-1 and TRBJ2-5; without DNA, the TCRdb call of TRBD1 cannot be checked. The CDR3 has 16 amino acids. The entry carries no DNA sequence. In germline, CDR1 is MGHRA, CDR2 YSYEKL. The CDR3 sequence is CASSHPGQGRGETQYF.

This CDR3 reads CASSPKGAAPGEQYF. The chain couples TRBV18 to TRBJ2-7; the TCRdb call, TRBD1, lacks DNA for checking. The CDR3 spans 15 residues. The nucleotide record is missing. Per the germline V gene, CDR1 is KGHSH and CDR2 is LQKENI.

This clone is identified as medium-sized from frequency. The chain links TRBV20-1 to TRBJ1-2. The CDR3 runs 8 residues. The DNA is not on file. Germline V gene lookup returns CDR1 DFQATT and CDR2 SNEGSKA (reference sequence). CDR3 sequence reads: CSTKTPIF.

V usage is TRBV7-9 and J usage is TRBJ2-3; TCRdb lists TRBD1, though no DNA is available to test this call. This CDR3 comprises 17 residues. The DNA is unrecorded. The germline V gene has CDR1 SEHNR and CDR2 FQNEAQ (reference sequence). The CDR3 is CASSLGRDRGSTDTQYF.

The chain is built from TRBV7-6 and TRBJ1-3; the D call from TCRdb, TRBD1, cannot be confirmed without DNA. CDR3 size: 15 residues. No DNA sequence is on record. Germline V gene sequence: CDR1 SGHVS, CDR2 FNYEAQ. CDR3 residues: CASSLVAGPGNTIYF.

This sequence joins TRBV7-9 and TRBJ2-5; the TRBD1 assignment by TCRdb is unverifiable without DNA. Germline V gene data show CDR1 as SEHNR and CDR2 as FQNEAQ (reference sequence). The CDR3 is 18 amino acids. No DNA is listed. The CDR3: CASSLGGRDRKVQETQYF.

This clone is called medium-sized based on its frequency. The V and J genes are TRBV2 and TRBJ1-3. Per the germline V gene, CDR1 is SNHLY and CDR2 is FYNNEI. This CDR3 spans 13 amino acids. This entry has no DNA. CDR3 loop: CASSQSTGNTIYF.

This clone counts as medium-sized by frequency. The J gene is TRBJ2-1, the V gene TRBV18; TCRdb picks TRBD1, but there is no DNA to check that call. CDR1 is KGHSH, CDR2 LQKENI, per germline. This CDR3 has 12 residues. Nucleotide data are not available. This CDR3 reads CASSPEQVEQFF.

This chain connects TRBV7-2 to TRBJ1-1. The CDR3 has 13 amino acids. Nucleotide data are not available. The germline V gene encodes CDR1 SGHTA and CDR2 FQGNSA. CDR3 loop: CASSLGLGLQAFF.

The CDR3 spells CASSRLSSYEQYF. V is TRBV7-2 and J is TRBJ2-7; TCRdb designates TRBD2, a call that cannot be tested without DNA. The CDR3 length is 13 residues. DNA is not on record. Germline values: CDR1 SGHTA, CDR2 FQGNSA.

This chain joins TRBV13 and TRBJ1-2. This CDR3 region has 14 residues. There is no recorded DNA. Germline V gives CDR1 PRHDT, CDR2 FYEKMQ (reference sequence). The CDR3 here is CASSRDSLSYGYTF.

This chain connects TRBV4-2 to TRBJ2-3. The CDR3 has 15 residues. Only the protein is on record. CDR1 and CDR2 from the germline V gene are LGHNA and YNFKEQ. Here the CDR3 reads CASSLQGSDTDTQYF.

The J gene is TRBJ1-5, the V gene TRBV6-5; with no DNA, the TCRdb D assignment of TRBD1 cannot be verified. Germline-derived CDR1 and CDR2 are MNHEY and SVGAGI. The CDR3 consists of 14 residues. No DNA accompanies this entry. This chain's CDR3 is CASSYGGQGQPQHF.

The chain combines TRBV5-1 with TRBJ2-1. The CDR3 sequence is 17 residues long. Only the protein is on record. Per germline, CDR1 SGHRS and CDR2 YFSETQ. The CDR3 is CASSLAYFLEGPDEQFF.

By frequency, this clone is medium-sized (0.01 to 0.1%). The chain carries TRBV14 and TRBJ2-1; TCRdb picks TRBD1, but there is no DNA to check that call. CDR1 is SGHDN, CDR2 FVKESK, per germline. The CDR3 sequence is 13 residues long. The DNA is not on file. The chain's CDR3 is CASSQVGAVEQFF.

This chain uses TRBV5-4 with TRBJ2-5; checking the TCRdb D call of TRBD1 is not possible without DNA. The CDR3 has 16 amino acids. Only the protein is on record. Germline V CDR1 and CDR2: SGHNT, YYREEE (reference sequence). The CDR3 loop is CASSGRDRAEQETQYF. Full variable domain (missing parts from reference TRBV5-4 and TRBJ2-5): ETGVTQSPTHLIKTRGQQVTLRCSSQSGHNTVSWYQQALGQGPQFIFQYYREEENGRGNFPPRFSGLQFPNYSSELNVNALELDDSALYLCASSGRDRAEQETQYFGPGTRLLVL.

The rearrangement joins TRBV7-2 to TRBJ1-6; there is no DNA to check the TCRdb D call of TRBD1. Germline V CDR1 and CDR2: SGHTA, FQGNSA. This CDR3 spans 15 amino acids. This entry has no DNA. The CDR3 reads CASSLDQGYNSPLHF.

This chain connects TRBV7-2 to TRBJ1-2. Per germline, CDR1 SGHTA and CDR2 FQGNSA. The CDR3 runs to 14 residues. Only the protein sequence is given. This chain's CDR3 is CASSLERGIRGYTF.

The chain combines TRBV9 with TRBJ1-3. The CDR3 contains 14 residues. Only the protein is on record. The germline V gene encodes CDR1 SGDLS and CDR2 YYNGEE. Here the CDR3 reads CASSSGSSGNTIYF.

This clone is labeled medium-sized based on frequency. The chain recombines TRBV10-3 with TRBJ2-7; TCRdb's D call, TRBD2, is unchecked because there is no DNA. Germline V gene sequence: CDR1 ENHRY, CDR2 SYGVKD. The CDR3 extends over 16 amino acids. The coding DNA is unavailable. The CDR3 is CAISDPGTSGSYEQYF.

Judged by frequency, this clone is medium-sized. The chain couples TRBV18 to TRBJ1-1. This CDR3 is 15 amino acids long. No DNA was logged. CDR1 and CDR2 from the germline V gene are KGHSH and LQKENI. CDR3 loop: CASSGGVGWGTEAFF.

This chain connects TRBV25-1 to TRBJ2-5; no DNA is available, so the TRBD1 call from TCRdb remains unchecked. CDR3 length: 18 amino acids. DNA was not recorded. The germline gives CDR1 MGHDK, CDR2 SYGVNS. The CDR3 is CASSAVLGSRRGGETQYF.

V is TRBV18 and J is TRBJ1-5. The CDR3 totals 14 residues. No DNA sequence was recorded. From germline, CDR1 is KGHSH and CDR2 LQKENI. The CDR3 is CASSPLNSNQPQHF.

The V gene is TRBV29-1, the J gene TRBJ1-2; without DNA, the TCRdb call of TRBD1 cannot be checked. The CDR3 has 16 residues. The DNA sequence is not available. The germline V gene has CDR1 SQVTM and CDR2 ANQGSEA. CDR3 loop: CSVAALTGDGNYGYTF.